The 10 T cell receptor beta chains presented below share a single source sample, sequenced in a study of shared clonotypes between healthy human individuals. Only in-frame clones appear in the TCRdb table, and some are missing; sequencing was by immunoSEQ multiplex PCR. The repertoire holds some 510,000 clones, with 79% as singletons. The sample consisted of PBMCs. These receptors all stem from a woman between 35 and 50 years old in good health. Some clones in this sample may be carry-over from other donors' samples.

The chain carries TRBV5-6 and TRBJ2-7, with 10 bases fitting TRBD1. The trim removed 3 bases at V and 2 bases at J, leaving 8 bases unmatched. Germline lookup yields CDR1 SGHDT and CDR2 YYEEEE. The length of the CDR3 is 16 residues. The CDR3 sequence is CASSYAGTGVTYEQYF. For the CDR3, the DNA is TGTGCCAGCAGCTATGCCGGGACAGGGGTAACCTACGAGCAGTACTTC.

The sample holds a few counts of this clone. The CDR3 DNA reads TGTGCCAGTGGGACCGGGGAGCTGTTTTTT. It translates to CASGTGELFF. The gene calls are TRBV19 and TRBJ2-2; D is ambiguous. Deletions cut 8 bases from V and 5 bases from J, with 3 bases between. There are 10 residues in the CDR3. Germline CDR1 and CDR2: LNHDA and SQIVND (reference sequence).

The CDR3 region is CASRHTRDTYNEQFF. CDR3 nucleotides: TGTGCCAGCAGACATACGAGGGACACCTACAATGAGCAGTTCTTC. The genes are TRBV6-5 and TRBJ2-1; D perhaps matches TRBD1 (6 bases). Trimming took 6 bases from V and 2 from J, leaving 14 bases between them. CDR1 is MNHEY, CDR2 SVGAGI, per germline. CDR3 length equals 15 residues.

The V gene is TRBV19, the J gene TRBJ1-5; D remains ambiguous. CDR1 LNHDA and CDR2 SQIVND come from the germline V gene (reference sequence). CDR3 size: 14 residues. Trimming removed 0 bases at V and 2 bases at J, with 5 bases between. In DNA form, the CDR3 reads TGTGCCAGTAGTATAGAGGCAGGCAATCAGCCCCAGCATTTT. Its translation: CASSIEAGNQPQHF.

The rearrangement joins TRBV5-1 to TRBJ2-1; TRBD2 agrees at 8 bases. This CDR3 is 16 amino acids long. After removal of 0 bases from V and 2 bases from J, the junction contained 4 bases not matched to a gene. Germline CDR1 is SGHRS and CDR2 is YFSETQ. The CDR3 loop is CASSLDSSGTYNEQFF. Written as DNA, the CDR3 is TGCGCCAGCAGCTTGGATAGTAGCGGGACCTACAATGAGCAGTTCTTC.

J is TRBJ2-3 and V is TRBV19; TRBD2 is a possible D gene (6 bases). The V and J ends lost 6 bases and 2 bases respectively, with 15 bases between them. This CDR3 comprises 15 residues. Germline lookup yields CDR1 LNHDA and CDR2 SQIVND (reference sequence). The CDR3 loop reads CASRRVSGPTDTQYF. For the CDR3, the DNA is TGTGCCAGTAGAAGGGTTAGCGGACCCACAGATACGCAGTATTTT.

This clone was counted between two and nine times. This chain links TRBV10-3 with TRBJ2-2, with D hard to call. Trimming removed 2 bases from V and 2 bases from J, with 15 bases in between. CDR1 and CDR2 (germline): ENHRY, SYGVKD. This CDR3 has 17 residues. The CDR3 protein is CAISEPRRLHNTGELFF. The CDR3 bases are TGTGCCATCAGTGAGCCGAGGCGCCTTCACAACACCGGGGAGCTGTTTTTT.

The J gene is TRBJ1-1, the V gene TRBV5-4; 7 nucleotides agree with TRBD1. This CDR3 contains 15 residues. Per the germline V gene, CDR1 is SGHNT and CDR2 is YYREEE (reference sequence). V gave up 0 bases and J gave up 0 bases; unmatched junction bases: 2. CDR3 nucleotides: TGTGCCAGCAGCTTGGCCGGGACAGTGAACACTGAAGCTTTCTTT. This gives the protein CASSLAGTVNTEAFF.

The gene calls are TRBV27 and TRBJ2-6; D call uncertain. Per germline, CDR1 MNHEY and CDR2 SMNVEV (reference sequence). CDR3 length: 13 amino acids. Trimming stripped 8 bases from V and 2 bases from J, with 7 bases between. The CDR3, as DNA: TGTGCCAGCGGACGGGCTGGGGCCAACGTCCTGACTTTC. Protein: CASGRAGANVLTF.

This clone was seen repeatedly, ten times or more. The chain links TRBV10-3 to TRBJ1-1; D gene uncertain. Trimming took off 6 bases at V and 1 base at J, with 6 bases between the two ends. The germline gives CDR1 ENHRY, CDR2 SYGVKD. This CDR3 contains 12 residues. The CDR3 region is CAISTGNTEAFF. CDR3 in DNA: TGTGCCATCAGCACTGGGAACACTGAAGCTTTCTTT.